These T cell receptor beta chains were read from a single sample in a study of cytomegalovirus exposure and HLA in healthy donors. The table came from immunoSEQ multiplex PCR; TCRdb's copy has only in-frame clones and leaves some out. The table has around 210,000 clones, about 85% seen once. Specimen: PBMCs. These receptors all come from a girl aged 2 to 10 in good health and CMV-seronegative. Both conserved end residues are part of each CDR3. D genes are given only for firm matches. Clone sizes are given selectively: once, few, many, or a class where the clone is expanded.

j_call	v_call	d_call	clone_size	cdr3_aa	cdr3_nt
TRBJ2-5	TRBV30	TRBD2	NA	CAWSVGRGVRETQYF	TGTGCCTGGAGTGTAGGGCGGGGGGTCCGAGAGACCCAGTACTTC
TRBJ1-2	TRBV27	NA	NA	CASSLRKDRDGYTF	TGTGCCAGCAGTCTTCGAAAGGACAGAGATGGCTACACCTTC
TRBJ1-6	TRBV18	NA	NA	CASSPGRGGRASPLHF	TGTGCCAGCTCACCAGGGCGGGGAGGGAGGGCTTCACCCCTCCACTTT
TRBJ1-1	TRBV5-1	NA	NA	CASSLVQGEGNTEAFF	TGCGCCAGCAGCTTGGTACAGGGTGAGGGGAACACTGAAGCTTTCTTT
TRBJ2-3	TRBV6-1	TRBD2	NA	CASRSGRYFTDTQYF	TGTGCCAGCAGAAGCGGGAGATATTTCACAGATACGCAGTATTTT
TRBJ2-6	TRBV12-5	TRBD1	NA	CASGPLTGKTSSLSGANVLTF	TGTGCTAGTGGTCCCTTGACAGGGAAAACTTCCTCTCTCTCTGGGGCCAACGTCCTGACTTTC
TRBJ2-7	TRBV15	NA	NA	CATSRDPTSSYEQYF	TGTGCCACCAGCAGAGACCCGACTAGCTCCTACGAGCAGTACTTC
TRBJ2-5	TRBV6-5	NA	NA	CASSEGRETQYF	TGTGCCAGCAGTGAAGGGAGGGAGACCCAGTACTTC
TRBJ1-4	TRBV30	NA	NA	CACSGTHNEKLFF	TGTGCCTGTTCCGGGACACATAATGAAAAACTGTTTTTT
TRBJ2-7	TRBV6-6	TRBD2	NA	CASSYALAGTYEQYF	TGTGCCAGCAGTTACGCGCTAGCGGGGACCTACGAGCAGTACTTC
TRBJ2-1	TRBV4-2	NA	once	CASSQDRGGYNEQFF	TGTGCCAGCAGCCAAGATAGGGGCGGCTACAATGAGCAGTTCTTC
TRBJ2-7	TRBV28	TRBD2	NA	CASSKTRLAGDNF	TGTGCCAGCAGTAAAACCAGACTAGCGGGGGATAACTTC
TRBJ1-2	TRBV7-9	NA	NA	CASSKEGNGYTF	TGTGCCAGCAGCAAGGAGGGGAACGGCTACACCTTC
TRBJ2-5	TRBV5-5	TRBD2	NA	CASSLLAGTGTQYF	TGTGCCAGCAGCCTACTAGCGGGGACGGGGACCCAGTACTTC
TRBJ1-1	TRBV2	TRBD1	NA	CASSERDRGPNTEAFF	TGTGCCAGCAGTGAAAGAGACAGGGGGCCGAACACTGAAGCTTTCTTT
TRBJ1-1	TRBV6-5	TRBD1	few	CASRSDRGAEAFF	TGTGCCAGCAGATCGGACAGGGGGGCTGAAGCTTTCTTT
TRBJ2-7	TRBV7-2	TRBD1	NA	CASSPPGQGYEQYF	TGTGCCAGCAGCCCACCGGGACAGGGTTACGAGCAGTACTTC
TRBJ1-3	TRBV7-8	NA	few	CASSLPGGNTIYF	TGTGCCAGCAGCCTCCCAGGGGGAAACACCATATATTTT
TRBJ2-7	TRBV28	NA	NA	CASSPPSTGPRFEQYF	TGTGCCAGCAGTCCGCCATCGACAGGCCCCAGGTTCGAGCAGTACTTC
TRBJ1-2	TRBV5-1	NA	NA	CASSLDSGLYGYTF	TGCGCCAGCAGCTTGGACTCAGGCCTCTATGGCTACACCTTC
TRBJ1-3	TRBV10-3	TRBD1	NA	CAIGGQSKGDTIYF	TGTGCCATCGGGGGACAGTCAAAGGGGGACACCATATATTTT
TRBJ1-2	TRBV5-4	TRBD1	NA	CASSPTGTGDGYTF	TGTGCCAGCAGCCCGACCGGGACAGGGGATGGCTACACCTTC
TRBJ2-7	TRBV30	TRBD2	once	CAWTSSGGAYEQYF	TGTGCCTGGACGTCCAGCGGGGGGGCCTACGAGCAGTACTTC
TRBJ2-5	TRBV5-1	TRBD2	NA	CASSWGTSGGYQETQYF	TGCGCCAGCAGCTGGGGGACTAGCGGGGGATACCAAGAGACCCAGTACTTC
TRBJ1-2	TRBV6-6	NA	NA	CASSYLRDGRGYTF	TGTGCCAGCAGTTACTTGCGGGACGGCCGCGGCTACACCTTC
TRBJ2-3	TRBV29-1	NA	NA	CSVDGGGRDTQYF	TGCAGCGTTGACGGGGGTGGCCGAGATACGCAGTATTTT
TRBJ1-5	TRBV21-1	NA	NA	CASSGSDRVIDQPQHF	TGTGCCAGCAGCGGGTCAGACAGGGTAATCGATCAGCCCCAGCATTTT
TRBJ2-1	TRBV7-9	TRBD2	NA	CASSSSGTRKQFF	TGTGCCAGCAGCTCGTCCGGGACTAGGAAGCAGTTCTTC
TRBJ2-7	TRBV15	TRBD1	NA	CATSREGSGGPYEQYF	TGTGCCACCAGCAGAGAGGGGTCAGGGGGACCCTACGAGCAGTACTTC